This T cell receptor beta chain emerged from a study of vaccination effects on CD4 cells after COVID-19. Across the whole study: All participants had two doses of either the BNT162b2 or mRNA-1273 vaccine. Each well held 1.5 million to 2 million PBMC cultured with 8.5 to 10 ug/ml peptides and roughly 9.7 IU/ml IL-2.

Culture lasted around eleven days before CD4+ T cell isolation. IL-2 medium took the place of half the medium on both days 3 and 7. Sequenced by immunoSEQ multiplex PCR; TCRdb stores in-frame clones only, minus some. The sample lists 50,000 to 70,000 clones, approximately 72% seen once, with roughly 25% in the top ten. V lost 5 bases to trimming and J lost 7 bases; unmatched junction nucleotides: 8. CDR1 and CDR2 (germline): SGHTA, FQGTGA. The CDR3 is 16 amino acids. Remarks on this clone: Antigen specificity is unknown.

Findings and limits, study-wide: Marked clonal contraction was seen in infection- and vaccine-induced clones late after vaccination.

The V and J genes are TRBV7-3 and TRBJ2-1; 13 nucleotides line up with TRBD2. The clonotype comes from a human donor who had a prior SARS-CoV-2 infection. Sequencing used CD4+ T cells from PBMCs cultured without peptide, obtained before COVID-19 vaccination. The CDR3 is CASSGGTSGEINEQFF. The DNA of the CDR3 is TGTGCCAGCAGCGGGGGGACTAGCGGGGAAATTAATGAGCAGTTCTTC.